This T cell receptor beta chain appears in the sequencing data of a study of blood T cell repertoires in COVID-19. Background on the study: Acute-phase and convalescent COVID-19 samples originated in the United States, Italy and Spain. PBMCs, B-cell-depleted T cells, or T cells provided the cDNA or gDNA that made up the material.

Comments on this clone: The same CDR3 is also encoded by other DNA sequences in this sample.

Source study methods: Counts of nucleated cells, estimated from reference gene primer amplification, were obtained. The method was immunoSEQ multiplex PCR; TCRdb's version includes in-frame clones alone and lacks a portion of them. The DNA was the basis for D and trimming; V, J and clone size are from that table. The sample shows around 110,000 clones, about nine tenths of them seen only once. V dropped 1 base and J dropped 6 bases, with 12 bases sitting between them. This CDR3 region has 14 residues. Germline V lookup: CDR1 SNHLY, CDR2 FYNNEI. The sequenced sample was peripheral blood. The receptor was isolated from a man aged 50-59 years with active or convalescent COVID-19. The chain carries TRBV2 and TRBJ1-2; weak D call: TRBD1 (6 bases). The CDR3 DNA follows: TGTGCCAGCAGTGAAGGCCAGGGGATAAATGGCTACACCTTC. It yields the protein CASSEGQGINGYTF.